These T cell receptor beta chains were read from a single sample in a study of T cell responses to AZD1222 COVID-19 vaccine. Here immunoSEQ multiplex PCR was the method, and the copy in TCRdb shows in-frame clones only, minus some. In the table there are around 91,000 clones, roughly 84% of which are singletons. Sequences were derived from peripheral blood, sampled on day 0 of AZD1222 vaccination. Receptors originate from an adult in good health. Both conserved end residues are part of each CDR3. Fields, in order: clone size, J gene, V gene, D gene, CDR3 protein, CDR3 DNA. A D gene is named only where the DNA matches it firmly. A row's size may be missing; if present it is once, few, many or a size class.

size: -; J: TRBJ1-2; V: TRBV5-1; D: -; CDR3: CASSPGGQGGGYTF; DNA: TGCGCCAGCAGTCCTGGCGGCCAGGGCGGGGGCTACACCTTC
size: -; J: TRBJ1-6; V: TRBV5-4; D: TRBD1; CDR3: CASSYDRGNNSPLHF; DNA: TGTGCCAGCAGTTACGACAGGGGGAATAATTCACCCCTCCACTTT
size: -; J: TRBJ1-1; V: TRBV28; D: -; CDR3: CASSLRPTEAFF; DNA: TGTGCCAGCAGTTTACGACCGACTGAAGCTTTCTTT
size: -; J: TRBJ2-2; V: TRBV5-1; D: -; CDR3: CASSLSGDRPPGELFF; DNA: TGCGCCAGCAGCTTAAGCGGGGACAGGCCTCCTGGGGAGCTGTTTTTT
size: -; J: TRBJ2-2; V: TRBV4-3; D: -; CDR3: CASSQTIPPRSGELFF; DNA: TGCGCCAGCAGCCAGACCATTCCACCCCGATCCGGGGAGCTGTTTTTT
size: few; J: TRBJ2-3; V: TRBV7-8; D: TRBD2; CDR3: CASSLGLAGGRTDTQYF; DNA: TGTGCCAGCAGCTTAGGACTAGCGGGGGGCCGTACAGATACGCAGTATTTT
size: -; J: TRBJ1-1; V: TRBV18; D: -; CDR3: CASSPAGRPNAEAFF; DNA: TGTGCCAGCTCACCCGCCGGGCGGCCGAATGCTGAAGCTTTCTTT
size: -; J: TRBJ1-6; V: TRBV28; D: -; CDR3: CASTLPQDNSPLHF; DNA: TGTGCCAGCACCTTGCCACAGGATAATTCACCCCTCCACTTT
size: -; J: TRBJ2-3; V: TRBV3-1/TRBV3-2; D: -; CDR3: CASSQGLTGTDTQYF; DNA: TGTGCCAGCAGCCAAGGGTTGACAGGCACAGATACGCAGTATTTT
size: -; J: TRBJ1-4; V: TRBV7-8; D: TRBD1; CDR3: CASSRMGQGGANEKLFF; DNA: TGTGCCAGCAGCCGGATGGGACAGGGAGGGGCTAATGAAAAACTGTTTTTT
size: -; J: TRBJ2-1; V: TRBV5-5; D: TRBD1; CDR3: CASSLGFRGQGAGYEQFF; DNA: TGTGCCAGCAGCTTGGGGTTCAGGGGACAGGGGGCTGGTTATGAGCAGTTCTTC
size: -; J: TRBJ1-3; V: TRBV6-5; D: -; CDR3: CASSYISGNTIYF; DNA: TGTGCCAGCAGTTACATCAGTGGAAACACCATATATTTT
size: once; J: TRBJ2-7; V: TRBV19; D: -; CDR3: CASSLSRGVGYEQYF; DNA: TGTGCCAGTAGCCTTTCTCGGGGAGTGGGCTACGAGCAGTACTTC
size: -; J: TRBJ1-5; V: TRBV12-3/TRBV12-4; D: -; CDR3: CASTLLPMPQHF; DNA: TGTGCCAGCACCCTTTTACCCATGCCCCAGCATTTT